The present T cell receptor (beta chain) was sequenced within a study of cytomegalovirus exposure and HLA in healthy donors. Study-wide results and caveats: TCR beta sequences reportedly predicted most subjects' HLA-A and HLA-B alleles accurately.

A word on this clone: As yet, its antigen is unknown.

Primers included in the PCR were 60 Vbeta and 13 Jbeta primers. TCRdb's table, derived via immunoSEQ multiplex PCR, lists solely in-frame clones and lacks some. Here the sample spans approximately 140,000 clones, approximately 82% being singletons. J was trimmed by 8 bases and V by 3 bases; bases with no gene match: 3. From germline, CDR1 is SGHRS and CDR2 YFSETQ. This CDR3 contains 15 residues. Sample: PBMCs. This chain uses TRBV5-1 with TRBJ2-1; TRBD2 matches 15 bases. The clonotype originates from a man between 18 and 29 years old in good health and CMV-seropositive. CDR3 sequence: CASSSGLAGGDEQFF. DNA for the CDR3: TGCGCCAGCAGCTCGGGACTAGCGGGAGGCGATGAGCAGTTCTTC.